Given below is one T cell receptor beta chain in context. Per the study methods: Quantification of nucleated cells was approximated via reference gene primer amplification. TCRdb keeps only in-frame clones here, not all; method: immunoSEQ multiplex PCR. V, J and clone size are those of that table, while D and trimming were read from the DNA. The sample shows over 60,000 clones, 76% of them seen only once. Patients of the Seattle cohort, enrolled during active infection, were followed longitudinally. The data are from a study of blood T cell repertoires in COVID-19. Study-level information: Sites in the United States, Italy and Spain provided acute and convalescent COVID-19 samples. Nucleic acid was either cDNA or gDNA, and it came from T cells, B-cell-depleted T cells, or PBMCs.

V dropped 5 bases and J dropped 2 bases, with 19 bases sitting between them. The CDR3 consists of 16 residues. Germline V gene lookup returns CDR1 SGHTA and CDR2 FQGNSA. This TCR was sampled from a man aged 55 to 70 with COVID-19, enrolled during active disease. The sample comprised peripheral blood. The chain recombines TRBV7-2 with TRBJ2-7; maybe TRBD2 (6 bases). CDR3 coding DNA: TGTGCCAGCAGCCCCCTCGGGTCCGGGGGTACCTACGAGCAGTACTTC. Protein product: CASSPLGSGGTYEQYF.